Listed below are T cell receptor beta chains from one sample, sequenced in a study of monozygotic twins with inflammatory bowel disease. One entry per CDR3 protein, without DNA, is what TCRdb gives after re-calling the 5' RACE reads. The sample table sets out some 330,000 distinct CDR3 sequences. The source material was blood. These receptors were obtained from a human donor with ulcerative colitis or Crohn's disease, or a healthy co-twin of an affected twin (not recorded which). Each CDR3 is given with its conserved first and last residue.

J: TRBJ2-7
V: TRBV12-3/TRBV12-4
CDR3: CASSLSREKQYF

J: TRBJ1-5
V: TRBV7-2
CDR3: CASSPTGTPPIRPQHF

J: TRBJ2-7
V: TRBV18
CDR3: CASSPTRDRDYEQYF

J: TRBJ2-7
V: TRBV27
CDR3: CASSSPGLADYEQYF

J: TRBJ2-3
V: TRBV20-1
CDR3: CSAMGQGFRTDTQYF

J: TRBJ2-5
V: TRBV7-9
CDR3: CASSTNTHRGQETQYF

J: TRBJ2-1
V: TRBV24-1
CDR3: CATSDIGGGANEQFF

J: TRBJ2-7
V: TRBV25-1
CDR3: CASTSLAEQYF

J: TRBJ2-2
V: TRBV5-5
CDR3: CASSVRGRPTWNTGELFF

J: TRBJ2-1
V: TRBV20-1
CDR3: CSARTRGQGRNEQFF

J: TRBJ2-1
V: TRBV27
CDR3: CASSPLDSGRSGEQFF

J: TRBJ2-7
V: TRBV7-9
CDR3: CASSTTSGSSYEQYF

J: TRBJ1-5
V: TRBV5-6
CDR3: CASSASGGNQPQHF

J: TRBJ1-2
V: TRBV4-2
CDR3: CASSQPEGGYTF

J: TRBJ2-3
V: TRBV28
CDR3: CASRLRTGQTSTDTQYF

J: TRBJ2-5
V: TRBV7-2
CDR3: CASSLSRSGLKTQYF

J: TRBJ2-1
V: TRBV7-2
CDR3: CASSLGLGYEQFF

J: TRBJ2-3
V: TRBV2
CDR3: CASQGGKRTDTQFF

J: TRBJ2-5
V: TRBV6-1
CDR3: CASNSGRGETQYF

J: TRBJ1-4
V: TRBV5-1
CDR3: CASRDALAGAGEKLFF

J: TRBJ2-1
V: TRBV7-8
CDR3: CASSLVGTGPFF

J: TRBJ1-5
V: TRBV27
CDR3: CASSLLATGGNQPQHF

J: TRBJ1-2
V: TRBV7-2
CDR3: CASRMGQGSNYGYTF

J: TRBJ2-3
V: TRBV6-1
CDR3: CASSLDGRRVPDTQYF

J: TRBJ2-2
V: TRBV3-1
CDR3: CASTLWGARATGELFF

J: TRBJ2-7
V: TRBV20-1
CDR3: CSARDPLTRSEQYF

J: TRBJ2-2
V: TRBV12-3/TRBV12-4
CDR3: CATTPGVVTGELFF